The present T cell receptor beta chain was sequenced within a study of T cells in Graves' hyperthyroidism and ophthalmopathy. This clonotype was counted ten times or more. The antigen is undetermined. Newly diagnosed hyperthyroidism patients aged 18 to 65 years had disease lasting under 2 months. A 10 ml volume of fresh peripheral blood provided the PBMCs. Study outcomes and limitations: Ophthalmopathy was model-predicted a median about six months pre-onset. The majority of expanded thyroid clonotypes above 0.001 also appeared in blood.

Regions amplified from RNA transcripts were the TCR beta CDR3 regions. The primer set for the first-round RT-PCR of the TCR CDR3 was HTBI. MiXCR, run by TCRdb on the multiplex PCR reads, gives a single entry per CDR3 protein. The sample carries approximately 430,000 distinct CDR3 sequences, around a sixth recorded once. The origin of this receptor is a woman aged 18-29 years with Graves' hyperthyroidism. Sequencing input: blood.

CDR3 DNA sequence: TGTGCCAGCAGTTTAGATGGTCGGCTTGGCTACACCTTC. It specifies CASSLDGRLGYTF. The chain carries TRBV12-3 or TRBV12-4 and TRBJ1-2; D is ambiguous. Trimming removed 1 base from V and 7 bases from J, with 10 bases in between. The CDR3 is 13 residues long.